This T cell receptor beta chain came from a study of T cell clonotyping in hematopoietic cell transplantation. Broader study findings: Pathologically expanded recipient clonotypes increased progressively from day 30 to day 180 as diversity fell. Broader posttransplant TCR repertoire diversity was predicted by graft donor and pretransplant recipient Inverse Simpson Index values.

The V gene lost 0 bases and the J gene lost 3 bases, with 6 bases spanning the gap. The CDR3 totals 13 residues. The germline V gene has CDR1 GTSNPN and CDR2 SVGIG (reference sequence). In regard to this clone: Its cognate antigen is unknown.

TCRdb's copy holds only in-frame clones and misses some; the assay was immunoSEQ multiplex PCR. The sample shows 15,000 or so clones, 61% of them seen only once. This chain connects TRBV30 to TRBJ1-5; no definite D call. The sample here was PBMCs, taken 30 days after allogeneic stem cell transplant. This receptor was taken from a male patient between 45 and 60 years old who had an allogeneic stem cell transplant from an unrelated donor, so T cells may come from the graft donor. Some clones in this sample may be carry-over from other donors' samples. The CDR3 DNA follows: TGTGCCTGGAGTGTAACCCCCAATCAGCCCCAGCATTTT. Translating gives CAWSVTPNQPQHF.